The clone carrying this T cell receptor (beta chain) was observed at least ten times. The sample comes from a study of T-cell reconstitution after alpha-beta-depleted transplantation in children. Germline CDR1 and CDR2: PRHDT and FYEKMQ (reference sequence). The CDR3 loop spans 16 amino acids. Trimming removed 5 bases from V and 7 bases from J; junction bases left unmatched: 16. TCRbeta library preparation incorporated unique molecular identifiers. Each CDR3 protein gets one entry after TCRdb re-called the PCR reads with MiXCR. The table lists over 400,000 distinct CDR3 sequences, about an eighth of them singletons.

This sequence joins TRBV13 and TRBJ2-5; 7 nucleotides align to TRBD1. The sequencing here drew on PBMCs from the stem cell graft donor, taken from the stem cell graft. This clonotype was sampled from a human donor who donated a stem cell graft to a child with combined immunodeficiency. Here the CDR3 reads CASSKTWYPAGGTQYF. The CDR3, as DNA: TGTGCCAGCAGCAAGACCTGGTACCCGGCAGGGGGGACCCAGTACTTC.